This TCR beta chain was sequenced in a study of Ad26.COV2.S vaccination and SARS-CoV-2 variants. Produced via immunoSEQ multiplex PCR; TCRdb's table is partial and in-frame only. The sample lists approximately 340,000 clones; roughly 94% were seen once. The CDR3 extends over 19 amino acids. From germline, CDR1 is SNHLY and CDR2 FYNNEI. The J segment lost 0 bases and the V segment lost 5 bases, leaving 13 bases of the junction unmatched. This TCR derives from a human donor who had recovered from COVID-19. This sample comprised peripheral blood, obtained after recovery from COVID-19. This chain joins TRBV2 and TRBJ1-5; TRBD1 matches at 10 bases. CDR3 amino acids: CASSLPRTGGSYSNQPQHF. In DNA form, the CDR3 reads TGTGCCAGCAGTCTACCGAGGACAGGGGGGAGCTATAGCAATCAGCCCCAGCATTTT. Drawing the rest from reference TRBV2 and TRBJ1-5, the complete variable domain is EPEVTQTPSHQVTQMGQEVILRCVPISNHLYFYWYRQILGQKVEFLVSFYNNEISEKSEIFDDQFSVERPDGSNFTLKIRSTKLEDSAMYFCASSLPRTGGSYSNQPQHFGDGTRLSIL.